This T cell receptor beta chain emerged from a study of blood T cell repertoires in COVID-19. Study summary: Sites in the United States, Italy and Spain provided acute and convalescent COVID-19 samples. The cDNA or gDNA used as material had been derived from T cells, B-cell-depleted T cells, or PBMCs.

TCRdb keeps only in-frame clones here, not all; method: immunoSEQ multiplex PCR. The table lists over 95,000 clones, 80% to 90% of them singletons. This clone came up a few times. The V and J ends lost 2 bases and 9 bases, in that order; junction bases with no gene match: 11. This CDR3 is 14 amino acids long. Per the germline V gene, CDR1 is GTSNPN and CDR2 is SVGIG (reference sequence). The sequenced sample was peripheral blood. The chain carries TRBV30 and TRBJ2-7, with TRBD2 matching over 9 bases. The receptor's source is a human donor in a cohort sampled during active COVID-19. CDR3 DNA: TGTGCCTGGAGTCACCGCCGACTAGCGGCGGGGCAGTACTTC. Its translation is CAWSHRRLAAGQYF. The variable domain in full, completed from reference TRBV30 and TRBJ2-7, reads SQTIHQWPATLVQPVGSPLSLECTVEGTSNPNLYWYRQAAGRGLQLLFYSVGIGQISSEVPQNLSASRPQDRQFILSSKKLLLSDSGFYLCAWSHRRLAAGQYFGPGTRLTVT.